This T cell receptor (beta chain) was identified during a study of CD8 T cells in Susac syndrome. Reverse transcription of roughly 0.5 to 1 ug RNA was carried out with random hexamers. By means of immunoSEQ multiplex PCR, TCR beta CDR3 spanning 54 Vbeta and 13 Jbeta underwent amplification. TCRdb ran MiXCR on the immunoSEQ multiplex PCR reads and lists one entry per CDR3 protein. In the table there are about 250,000 distinct CDR3 sequences, 90% to 95% of which are singletons. What was sequenced was CD4+ T cells from PBMCs. The TCR originated in a human donor with multiple sclerosis.

The CDR3 region has the DNA TGTGCCAGCAGTTACACAACTAGGGGGTTCGAGACCCAGTACTTC. Protein product: CASSYTTRGFETQYF. The chain links TRBV6-5 to TRBJ2-5; perhaps TRBD1 as D (6 bases). V gave up 2 bases and J gave up 5 bases, with 15 bases separating them. This CDR3 is built from 15 residues. Germline V gene lookup returns CDR1 MNHEY and CDR2 SVGAGI.